These 25 T cell receptor beta chains share one sample of origin, sequenced in a study of CD8 T cells in Susac syndrome. Random hexamers primed reverse transcription of about 0.45 to 1 ug RNA. A single record per CDR3 protein comes from TCRdb applying MiXCR to the immunoSEQ multiplex PCR reads. The data hold around 180,000 distinct CDR3 sequences, with 85% to 95% observed a single time. Sample: CD8+ T cells from PBMCs. These TCRs come from a human donor with multiple sclerosis.

The gene calls are TRBV29-1 and TRBJ2-1; TRBD2 matches 10 bases. Trimming at V came to 5 bases and at J to 2 bases, leaving 3 bases not matched to a gene. Looked up from germline, CDR1 is SQVTM and CDR2 is ANQGSEA. This CDR3 region has 14 residues. The CDR3 here is CSVTTSGTYNEQFF. The CDR3, as DNA: TGCAGCGTTACCACTAGCGGGACCTACAATGAGCAGTTCTTC.

The rearrangement links TRBV3-1 to TRBJ2-7, with D maybe TRBD2 (6 bases). Trimming stripped 0 bases from V and 5 bases from J, with 14 bases between. Germline values: CDR1 LGHDT, CDR2 YNNKEL (reference sequence). The CDR3 totals 15 residues. The CDR3, as DNA: TGTGCCAGCAGCCAAGATCTGTGGAGGGTTGACGAGCAGTACTTC. Residues: CASSQDLWRVDEQYF.

The chain is built from TRBV28 and TRBJ2-2; tentatively, D is TRBD1 (5 bases). Germline V CDR1 and CDR2: MDHEN, SYDVKM. The CDR3 loop spans 14 amino acids. With 5 bases removed from V and 4 bases from J, the gap between germline ends came to 11 bases. CDR3 loop: CASSPGPGTGELFF. CDR3 DNA: TGTGCCAGCAGTCCAGGGCCGGGCACCGGGGAGCTGTTTTTT.

V usage is TRBV28 and J usage is TRBJ2-3; 9 bases match TRBD1. In germline, CDR1 is MDHEN, CDR2 SYDVKM. V shed 6 bases and J 1 base; nucleotides not matched to a gene: 8. The CDR3 spans 16 residues. CDR3 residues: CASSPDRDRGTDTQYF. CDR3 sequence (DNA): TGTGCCAGCAGCCCAGACCGGGACAGGGGCACAGATACGCAGTATTTT.

V and J are TRBV28 and TRBJ2-7; TRBD1 aligns across 7 bases. Germline V gene data show CDR1 as MDHEN and CDR2 as SYDVKM. The CDR3 runs 15 residues. The junction had 12 bases not matched to a gene; V was cut back by 3 bases and J by 7 bases. The CDR3 here is CASSFGTDDFGEQYF. The CDR3 DNA sequence: TGTGCCAGCAGTTTTGGGACAGACGACTTCGGAGAGCAGTACTTC.

The chain carries TRBV20-1 and TRBJ2-3; TRBD2 matches at 9 bases. The ends lost 3 bases at V and 2 bases at J; junction bases unmatched: 6. Germline CDR1 reads DFQATT; CDR2 reads SNEGSKA (reference sequence). This CDR3 comprises 15 residues. CDR3 DNA sequence: TGCAGTGCTAGGCGGGGGGGACTCTTCACAGATACGCAGTATTTT. Translating gives CSARRGGLFTDTQYF.

In DNA, the CDR3 is TGTGCCAGCAGTGACCGGGTAGTACCAGATACGCAGTATTTT. Protein product: CASSDRVVPDTQYF. The chain recombines TRBV2 with TRBJ2-3; D gene ambiguous. Trimming cost V 3 bases and J 4 bases, with 11 bases left between them. The germline CDR1 and CDR2 sequences are SNHLY and FYNNEI. This CDR3 has 14 residues.

The chain recombines TRBV7-6 with TRBJ2-1; TRBD2 matches 9 bases. The V segment lost 5 bases and the J segment 9 bases; nucleotides outside the gene matches: 14. CDR1 is SGHVS and CDR2 is FNYEAQ in the germline V gene. This CDR3 is 16 amino acids long. CDR3 amino acids: CASSREGGGRGGEQFF. The CDR3 coding sequence is TGTGCCAGCAGCCGCGAGGGCGGCGGGAGGGGTGGTGAGCAGTTCTTC.

The chain joins TRBV13 to TRBJ1-4; D not resolved. CDR1 PRHDT and CDR2 FYEKMQ come from the germline V gene (reference sequence). This CDR3 has 14 amino acids. V shed 1 base and J shed 6 bases, with 9 bases lying between them. The CDR3 DNA is TGTGCCAGCAGCTTAGAGGGTGATGATGAAAAACTGTTTTTT. It translates to CASSLEGDDEKLFF.

This chain links TRBV27 with TRBJ2-3, with D perhaps being TRBD1 or TRBD2 (7 bases each). The CDR3 covers 16 residues. Germline-derived CDR1 and CDR2 are MNHEY and SMNVEV (reference sequence). Between the trimmed V and J ends, which lost 1 base and 6 bases, there was a span of 17 bases. CDR3 protein: CASSLWGGDSLDTQYF. In nucleotides, the CDR3 is TGTGCCAGCAGTTTATGGGGGGGGGACAGTTTGGATACGCAGTATTTT.

V usage is TRBV7-9 and J usage is TRBJ1-1, with 7 nucleotides matching TRBD1. J gave up 0 bases and V 6 bases, and 16 bases lay outside the gene matches. The CDR3 spans 18 residues. In germline, CDR1 is SEHNR, CDR2 FQNEAQ (reference sequence). The CDR3 coding sequence is TGTGCCAGCAGGACGCCCAGGGGGACACTCAAGGTGAACACTGAAGCTTTCTTT. It translates to CASRTPRGTLKVNTEAFF.

The chain carries TRBV6-5 and TRBJ2-2; 9 bases are a match to TRBD1. There are 15 residues in the CDR3. Germline V lookup: CDR1 MNHEY, CDR2 SVGAGI. The V segment lost 6 bases and the J segment 4 bases; nucleotides outside the gene matches: 6. The CDR3 loop reads CASSGQGSGTGELFF. In DNA form, the CDR3 reads TGTGCCAGCAGCGGACAGGGGAGCGGCACCGGGGAGCTGTTTTTT.

This CDR3 reads CASSYHRGESGYTF. As DNA, the CDR3 is TGTGCCAGCAGTTACCACAGGGGCGAGAGTGGCTACACCTTC. V is TRBV27 and J is TRBJ1-2; 7 nucleotides agree with TRBD1. This CDR3 is 14 amino acids long. The germline V gene has CDR1 MNHEY and CDR2 SMNVEV (reference sequence). Losses at the gene ends were 4 bases for V and 7 bases for J; bases not matched to a gene: 9.

The chain uses TRBV2 and TRBJ2-7; a weak D match, TRBD1 (6 bases). The CDR3 loop spans 14 amino acids. Trimming took off 11 bases at V and 2 bases at J, with 19 bases between the two ends. The germline gives CDR1 SNHLY, CDR2 FYNNEI. The CDR3 DNA reads as TGTGCCGTACCGACGGACAGCCCAACCTACGAGCAGTACTTC. This gives the protein CAVPTDSPTYEQYF.

This CDR3 is CSARPGLAGDVHEQFF. The CDR3 bases are TGCAGTGCTAGACCGGGACTAGCGGGAGACGTCCATGAGCAGTTCTTC. The chain joins TRBV20-1 to TRBJ2-1; 14 nucleotides align to TRBD2. This CDR3 region has 16 residues. J gave up 8 bases and V 2 bases, and 8 bases lay outside the gene matches. Germline-derived CDR1 and CDR2 are DFQATT and SNEGSKA (reference sequence).

J is TRBJ2-1 and V is TRBV19, with no clear D. V lost 3 bases and J 6 bases, leaving 3 bases between the germline ends. CDR3 length: 11 amino acids. In germline, CDR1 is LNHDA, CDR2 SQIVND (reference sequence). This chain's CDR3 is CASSMSNEQFF. The CDR3 DNA sequence: TGTGCCAGTAGTATGTCCAATGAGCAGTTCTTC.

This clonotype was recorded only once. The chain couples TRBV12-5 to TRBJ1-1; D perhaps matches TRBD1 (5 bases). V lost 1 base to trimming and J lost 4 bases, with 10 bases between them. The germline V gene encodes CDR1 LGHNT and CDR2 FRNRAP. The CDR3 runs 14 residues. The CDR3 DNA is TGTGCTAGTGGTTTGGGGTTAAGGGGCACTGAAGCTTTCTTT. This sequence encodes CASGLGLRGTEAFF.

This rearrangement joins TRBV5-6 to TRBJ2-1, with 7 bases matching TRBD1. The germline V gene encodes CDR1 SGHDT and CDR2 YYEEEE. The CDR3 has 17 amino acids. V lost 4 bases to trimming and J lost 5 bases; unmatched junction nucleotides: 15. As DNA, the CDR3 is TGTGCCAGCAGCACTCGGACAGGCCTTCTAATTGACAATGAGCAGTTCTTC. Translated, it gives CASSTRTGLLIDNEQFF.

There are a few counts of this clonotype. V gene TRBV12-3 or TRBV12-4 combines with J gene TRBJ2-7; D gene unclear. Between the trimmed V and J ends, which lost 2 bases and 0 bases, there was a span of 5 bases. The CDR3 length is 13 residues. The CDR3 bases are TGTGCCAGCAGTTTATCCCTCTCCTACGAGCAGTACTTC. Translation gives CASSLSLSYEQYF.

The chain employs TRBV20-1 and TRBJ2-5; D not certain. Per the germline V gene, CDR1 is DFQATT and CDR2 is SNEGSKA (reference sequence). V shed 0 bases and J shed 5 bases, with 13 bases lying between them. The CDR3 has 14 amino acids. CDR3 sequence: CSARDASLRETQYF. CDR3 in DNA: TGCAGTGCTAGAGATGCCTCCCTACGGGAGACCCAGTACTTC.

The V call is TRBV5-1, the J call TRBJ2-7, with 7 bases lining up with TRBD1. This CDR3 has 15 amino acids. CDR1 is SGHRS, CDR2 YFSETQ, per germline. V gave up 4 bases and J gave up 2 bases; unmatched junction bases: 9. CDR3 loop: CASSPGTVAPYEQYF. The CDR3 DNA reads as TGCGCCAGCAGCCCGGGGACAGTTGCCCCCTACGAGCAGTACTTC.

The V gene is TRBV20-1, the J gene TRBJ2-1, with D unresolved. CDR3 length: 16 residues. Looked up from germline, CDR1 is DFQATT and CDR2 is SNEGSKA (reference sequence). Trimming left V 3 bases short and J 0 bases short, with 15 bases between. CDR3 coding DNA: TGCAGTGCTAGCGTCGGGTTAACTCGCTCCTACAATGAGCAGTTCTTC. Its protein is CSASVGLTRSYNEQFF.

The chain links TRBV12-3 or TRBV12-4 to TRBJ1-5; TRBD1 matches at 9 bases. The CDR3 has 16 residues. The V and J ends lost 5 bases and 3 bases, in that order; junction bases with no gene match: 8. The CDR3 here is CASSPWGQGYNQPQHF. DNA of the CDR3: TGTGCCAGCAGTCCATGGGGACAGGGATACAATCAGCCCCAGCATTTT.

This clonotype has just one count. The rearrangement joins TRBV20-1 to TRBJ2-1; tentatively, D is TRBD2 (5 bases). Germline-derived CDR1 and CDR2 are DFQATT and SNEGSKA (reference sequence). Trimming shortened V by 0 bases and J by 2 bases, and 20 bases separated the two germline ends. The CDR3 runs to 18 residues. Here the CDR3 reads CSARDPLHGMTPYNEQFF. CDR3 DNA sequence: TGCAGTGCTAGAGACCCCCTTCACGGGATGACGCCCTACAATGAGCAGTTCTTC.

This clonotype was recorded only once. The chain joins TRBV6-6 to TRBJ2-7; D is unclear. V was cut by 2 bases and J by 0 bases, with 8 bases left in between. The CDR3 contains 14 residues. The V gene's germline CDR1 is MNHNY and CDR2 SVGAGI (reference sequence). The CDR3 loop is CASSYDFTSYEQYF. The CDR3 nucleotides read TGTGCCAGCAGTTACGACTTTACCTCCTACGAGCAGTACTTC.